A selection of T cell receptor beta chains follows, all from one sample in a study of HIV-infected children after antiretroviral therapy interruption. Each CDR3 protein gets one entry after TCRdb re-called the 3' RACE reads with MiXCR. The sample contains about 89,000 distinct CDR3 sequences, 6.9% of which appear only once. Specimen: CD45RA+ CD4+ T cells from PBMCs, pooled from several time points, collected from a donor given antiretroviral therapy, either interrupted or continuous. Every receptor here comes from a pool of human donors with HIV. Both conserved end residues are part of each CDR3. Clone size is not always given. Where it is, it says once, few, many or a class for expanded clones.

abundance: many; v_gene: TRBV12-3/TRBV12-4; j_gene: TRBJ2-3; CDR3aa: CASSLARANHHTQYF
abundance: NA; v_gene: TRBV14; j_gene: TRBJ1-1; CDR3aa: CASSRGAWGAFF
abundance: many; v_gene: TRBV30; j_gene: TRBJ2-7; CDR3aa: CAWTPLPASNEQYF
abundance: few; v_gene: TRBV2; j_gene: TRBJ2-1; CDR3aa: CASRVQANNEQFF
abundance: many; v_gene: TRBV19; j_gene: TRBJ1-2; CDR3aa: CASSTPQSGKDGYTF
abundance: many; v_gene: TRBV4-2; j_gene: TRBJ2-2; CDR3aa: CASSQDVGTGHTGELFF
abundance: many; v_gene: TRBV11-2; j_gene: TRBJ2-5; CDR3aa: CASSFSLRGGQKTQYF
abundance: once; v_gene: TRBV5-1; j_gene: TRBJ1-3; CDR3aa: CASSLEAYGNTIYF
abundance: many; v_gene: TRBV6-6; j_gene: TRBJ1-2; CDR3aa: CASGLVDPMHGYTF
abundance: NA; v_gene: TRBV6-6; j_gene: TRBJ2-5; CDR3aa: CASGDRDWGGQDTQYF
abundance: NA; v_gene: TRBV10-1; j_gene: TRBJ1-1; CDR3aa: CASSEFQGGDTEAFF
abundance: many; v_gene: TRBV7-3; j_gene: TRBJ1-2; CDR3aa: CASSLTGGGGGYTF
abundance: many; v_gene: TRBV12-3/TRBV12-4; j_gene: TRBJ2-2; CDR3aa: CASSMTANTGQLYF
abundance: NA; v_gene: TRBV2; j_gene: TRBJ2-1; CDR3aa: CASSEADPPHEQFF
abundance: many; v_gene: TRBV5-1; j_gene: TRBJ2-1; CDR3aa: CASKGVAGENEQFF
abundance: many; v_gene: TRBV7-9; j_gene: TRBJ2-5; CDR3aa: CASSSSRDRSQETQYF
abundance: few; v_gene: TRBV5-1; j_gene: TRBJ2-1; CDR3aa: CASSSAEGHGSEQFF
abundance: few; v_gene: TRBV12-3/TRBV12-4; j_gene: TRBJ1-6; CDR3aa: CASSYPTGTGDSPLHF
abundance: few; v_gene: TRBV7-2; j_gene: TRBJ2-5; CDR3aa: CASSPRDRGLRETQYF
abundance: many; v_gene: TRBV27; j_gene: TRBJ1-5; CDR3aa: CASSLSTGGQPQHF
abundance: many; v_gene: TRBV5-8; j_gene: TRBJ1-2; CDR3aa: CASSYQRNFYGYTF
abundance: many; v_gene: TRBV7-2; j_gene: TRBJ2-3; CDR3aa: CASNMGGTADTQYF
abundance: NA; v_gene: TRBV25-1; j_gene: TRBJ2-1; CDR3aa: CASSGDRGSTYNEQFF
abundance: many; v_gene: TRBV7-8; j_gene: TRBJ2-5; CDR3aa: CASSLGLAGGQTQYF
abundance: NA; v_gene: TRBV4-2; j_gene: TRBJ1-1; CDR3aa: CASSRDGHTEAFF
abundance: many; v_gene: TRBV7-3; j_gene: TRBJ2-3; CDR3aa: CASGPGLTDTQYF
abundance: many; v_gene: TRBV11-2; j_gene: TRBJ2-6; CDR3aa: CASSLESGQGSGANVLTF
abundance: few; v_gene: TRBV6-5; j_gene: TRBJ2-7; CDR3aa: CASSYSADYNYEQYF
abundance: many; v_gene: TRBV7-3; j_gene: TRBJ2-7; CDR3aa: CASSLKGRGQETSEQYF
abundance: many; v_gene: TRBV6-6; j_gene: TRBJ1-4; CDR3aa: CAATEQGAPKLFF
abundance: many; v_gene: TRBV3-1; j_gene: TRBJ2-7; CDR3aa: CASSQDLVPSFDEQYF
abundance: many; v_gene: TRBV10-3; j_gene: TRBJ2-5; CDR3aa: CAIRQGGETQYF
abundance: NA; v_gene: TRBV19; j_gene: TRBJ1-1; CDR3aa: CASRVIHPNTEAFF
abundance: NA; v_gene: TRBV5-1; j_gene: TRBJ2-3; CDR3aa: CASSRSSDTQYF
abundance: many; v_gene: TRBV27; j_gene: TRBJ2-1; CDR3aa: CASSFLGGQFF
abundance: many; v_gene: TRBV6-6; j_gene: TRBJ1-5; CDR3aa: CASSYRDGFNQPQHF
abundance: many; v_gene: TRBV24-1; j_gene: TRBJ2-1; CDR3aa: CATSRGRGGEQFF
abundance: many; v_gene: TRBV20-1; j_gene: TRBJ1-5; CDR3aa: CSALLGRSNQPQHF
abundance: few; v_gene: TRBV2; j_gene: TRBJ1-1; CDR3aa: CASSAYYSVNTEAFF
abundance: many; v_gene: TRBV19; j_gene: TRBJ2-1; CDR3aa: CATSQVDNEQFF
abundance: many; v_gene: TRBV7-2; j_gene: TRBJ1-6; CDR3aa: CASSFDSQVDNSPLHF
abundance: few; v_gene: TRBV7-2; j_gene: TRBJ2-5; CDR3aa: CASSLAFQGQETQYF
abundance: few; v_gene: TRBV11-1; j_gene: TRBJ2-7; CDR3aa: CASSLAPVASIYEQYF
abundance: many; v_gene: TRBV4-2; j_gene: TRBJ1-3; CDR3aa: CASSPGQGTGSGNTIYF
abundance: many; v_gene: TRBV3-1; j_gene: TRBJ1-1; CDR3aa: CASSQDQGQGNAEAFF
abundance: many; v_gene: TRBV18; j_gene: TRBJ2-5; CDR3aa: CASSRQGQETQYF
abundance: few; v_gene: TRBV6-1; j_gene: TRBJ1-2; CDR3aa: CASGERQGALYGYTF
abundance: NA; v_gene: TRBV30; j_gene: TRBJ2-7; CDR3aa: CAWSVRSGKFHEQYF
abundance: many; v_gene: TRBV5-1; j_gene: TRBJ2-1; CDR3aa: CASSLDGLAGINEQFF